A single sample gave rise to the 30 T cell receptor beta chains below, sequenced in a study of CXCR3-negative and CXCR3-positive naive CD8 T cells. UMI-labeled 5' RACE TRB cDNA libraries were prepared from the cells. TCRdb reprocessed the 5' RACE reads, keeping one entry per CDR3 protein, no DNA. Reported are some 39,000 distinct CDR3 sequences; the ten largest clones contain around 1.9%. The sequencing sample was made of naive CXCR3- CD8+ T cells from blood. Indicated subset: CD45RO-CCR7+CD27+CD95- naive CD8+ T cells lacking CXCR3 (TNR3-). The receptor source for this set is a human donor in good health. Some clones in this sample may be carry-over from other donors' samples.

The chain recombines TRBV7-6 with TRBJ1-1. The CDR3 extends over 14 amino acids. CDR1 is SGHVS and CDR2 is FNYEAQ in the germline V gene. The CDR3 here is CASSLELQNTEAFF.

The chain combines TRBV2 with TRBJ2-7; TCRdb calls TRBD2, which cannot be checked without DNA. The CDR3 contains 13 residues. CDR1 SNHLY and CDR2 FYNNEI come from the germline V gene. CDR3 sequence: CASTTLVSPEQYF.

The chain has TRBV7-7 and TRBJ1-4; with no DNA, the TCRdb D assignment of TRBD1 cannot be verified. This CDR3 is built from 15 residues. CDR1 and CDR2 (germline): SSHAT, FNYEAQ (reference sequence). CDR3 protein: CASSLSQGTNEKLFF.

The V and J genes are TRBV6-5 and TRBJ2-2; TCRdb gives TRBD2 as the D gene, but with no DNA this cannot be confirmed. CDR3 length equals 19 residues. From germline, CDR1 is MNHEY and CDR2 SVGAGI. CDR3 residues: CASSSGLAGGPTNTGELFF.

The CDR3 is CASSHFGQGKNEQYF. The rearrangement links TRBV4-3 to TRBJ2-7; TCRdb gives TRBD1 as the D gene, but with no DNA this cannot be confirmed. The CDR3 runs to 15 residues. CDR1 and CDR2 (germline): LGHNA, YSLEER.

The V call is TRBV12-3 or TRBV12-4, the J call TRBJ2-5; as DNA is missing, the TRBD2 call by TCRdb cannot be tested. The CDR3 runs 15 residues. The CDR3 here is CASSLGSGVGETQYF.

This chain connects TRBV12-3 or TRBV12-4 to TRBJ2-7; lacking DNA, the TRBD2 call made by TCRdb goes unchecked. The CDR3 is made up of 19 amino acids. The CDR3 is CASSLKGSEWTPSSYEQYF.

This chain joins TRBV27 and TRBJ2-7; TCRdb reports TRBD2, a call that lacks DNA to check it against. Germline CDR1 reads MNHEY; CDR2 reads SMNVEV (reference sequence). CDR3 length: 14 amino acids. CDR3 sequence reads: CASKEAGALYEQYF.

The rearrangement joins TRBV5-6 to TRBJ2-2; TCRdb returns TRBD2, unconfirmable since there is no DNA. This CDR3 is built from 15 residues. CDR1 is SGHDT, CDR2 YYEEEE, per germline. The CDR3 region is CASRIGLAGTGELFF.

This sequence joins TRBV12-3 or TRBV12-4 and TRBJ2-3; the TCRdb call, TRBD2, lacks DNA for checking. The CDR3 totals 17 residues. CDR3 protein: CASSLPTSGDFTDTQYF.

The V gene is TRBV4-3, the J gene TRBJ1-6; the D call of TRBD1 rests on TCRdb alone, since no DNA is present to check it. The V gene's germline CDR1 is LGHNA and CDR2 YSLEER. This CDR3 is built from 18 residues. The CDR3 sequence: CASSQETGTGRPGSPLHF.

V usage is TRBV3-1 and J usage is TRBJ2-7; TCRdb's D gene call, TRBD2, goes unchecked for lack of DNA. The V gene's germline CDR1 is LGHDT and CDR2 YNNKEL (reference sequence). This CDR3 has 13 residues. CDR3 residues: CASSQGLAGEQYF.

The chain is built from TRBV20-1 and TRBJ2-1; TCRdb lists TRBD1, though no DNA is available to test this call. The CDR3 spans 19 residues. CDR1 and CDR2 (germline): DFQATT, SNEGSKA (reference sequence). CDR3 sequence reads: CSARDILWGGQDPYNEQFF.

V and J are TRBV6-2 or TRBV6-3 and TRBJ2-7; the D gene TCRdb calls, TRBD2, cannot be checked with no DNA. The CDR3 covers 14 residues. Germline V gives CDR1 MNHEY, CDR2 SVGEGT. CDR3 sequence reads: CASSYGLAEYEQYF.

This rearrangement joins TRBV21-1 to TRBJ1-1; TCRdb's D gene call, TRBD1, goes unchecked for lack of DNA. TRBV21-1 corresponds to a pseudogene. The CDR3 has 13 amino acids. CDR3 amino acids: CAIHRAPHTEAFF.

This sequence joins TRBV24-1 and TRBJ2-1. Germline loops: CDR1 KGHDR, CDR2 SFDVKD. The CDR3 covers 12 residues. CDR3 region: CATSDLGNEQFF.

The chain couples TRBV20-1 to TRBJ2-1; TCRdb reports TRBD2, a call that lacks DNA to check it against. The CDR3 has 16 amino acids. Germline CDR1 DFQATT, CDR2 SNEGSKA (reference sequence). This CDR3 reads CSAGASRGPAYNEQFF.

This chain joins TRBV6-2 or TRBV6-3 and TRBJ2-3; TCRdb names TRBD1, which stays unverified in the absence of DNA. Germline CDR1 MNHEY, CDR2 SVGEGT. The CDR3 extends over 14 amino acids. CDR3 amino acids: CASGDRESTDTQYF.

This chain connects TRBV29-1 to TRBJ2-1. CDR3 length equals 12 residues. Germline CDR1 and CDR2: SQVTM and ANQGSEA. CDR3 residues: CSVNDGYNEQFF.

The chain combines TRBV4-3 with TRBJ2-3; the TRBD1 assignment by TCRdb is unverifiable without DNA. Germline CDR1 reads LGHNA; CDR2 reads YSLEER. CDR3 length: 15 residues. The CDR3 loop reads CASSRTGGVADTQYF.

The rearrangement uses TRBV7-6 and TRBJ1-5. This CDR3 spans 15 amino acids. The germline V gene encodes CDR1 SGHVS and CDR2 FNYEAQ. Here the CDR3 reads CASSLWGGSNQPQHF.

V and J are TRBV7-8 and TRBJ1-2; TCRdb indicates TRBD1, and absent DNA this call remains unverified. The germline gives CDR1 SGHVS, CDR2 FQNEAQ. The CDR3 runs 15 residues. The CDR3 sequence is CASRPLGVEGYGYTF. Full variable domain (outside the CDR3, taken from reference TRBV7-8 and TRBJ1-2): GAGVSQSPRYKVAKRGQDVALRCDPISGHVSLFWYQQALGQGPEFLTYFQNEAQLDKSGLPSDRFFAERPEGSVSTLKIQRTQQEDSAVYLCASRPLGVEGYGYTFGSGTRLTVV.

The chain combines TRBV6-2 or TRBV6-3 with TRBJ1-1. Per the germline V gene, CDR1 is MNHEY and CDR2 is SVGEGT. The CDR3 spans 13 residues. CDR3 sequence: CASSYPTPQGTFF.

The rearrangement joins TRBV9 to TRBJ1-6; TCRdb proposes TRBD1, but this gene call is untestable without DNA. The CDR3 runs to 15 residues. From germline, CDR1 is SGDLS and CDR2 YYNGEE. CDR3 protein: CASSPSQGSNSPLHF.

The chain uses TRBV6-6 and TRBJ2-3; TCRdb's D gene call, TRBD1, goes unchecked for lack of DNA. This CDR3 is 15 amino acids long. Per the germline V gene, CDR1 is MNHNY and CDR2 is SVGAGI (reference sequence). The CDR3 here is CASSYSGGSTDTQYF.

The rearrangement uses TRBV29-1 and TRBJ2-3; lacking DNA, the TRBD1 call made by TCRdb goes unchecked. Germline V lookup: CDR1 SQVTM, CDR2 ANQGSEA. The CDR3 sequence is 15 residues long. The CDR3 is CSATSTGASTDTQYF.

The chain has TRBV6-2 or TRBV6-3 and TRBJ1-5. Germline assignment: CDR1 MNHEY and CDR2 SVGEGT. The CDR3 contains 14 residues. The CDR3 reads CASSYSSGVQPQHF.

The rearrangement uses TRBV6-4 and TRBJ2-2; the D call of TRBD1 rests on TCRdb alone, since no DNA is present to check it. The CDR3 is made up of 15 amino acids. Germline V gene lookup returns CDR1 MRHNA and CDR2 SNTAGT. The CDR3 loop is CASSSAGDYTGELFF.

The rearrangement links TRBV4-2 to TRBJ2-2; as DNA is missing, the TRBD1 call by TCRdb cannot be tested. The CDR3 has 16 amino acids. Germline CDR1 LGHNA, CDR2 YNFKEQ. The chain's CDR3 is CASSQEFGGGQGELFF.

CDR3 amino acids: CASSAYEEFDTQYF. V usage is TRBV9 and J usage is TRBJ2-3. Germline V gene sequence: CDR1 SGDLS, CDR2 YYNGEE. The CDR3 runs 14 residues.